The next 25 T cell receptor beta chains were all read from a single sample in a study of OX40 agonist ivuxolimab in advanced cancers. Produced via immunoSEQ multiplex PCR; TCRdb's table is partial and in-frame only. The table records approximately 94,000 clones, roughly 90% of them present only once. The input for sequencing was CD4+ or CD8+ T cells sorted from blood, taken in a trial of the OX40 agonist ivuxolimab. These receptors all stem from an adult with an advanced solid tumor such as melanoma, head and neck, liver or kidney cancer.

Turning to this clone: The junction departs from the called germline gene at one end, perhaps through a read error. The chain couples TRBV5-1 to TRBJ2-3; 7 bases line up with TRBD1. The CDR3 is 15 amino acids. Germline CDR1 and CDR2: SGHRS and YFSETQ. The CDR3 loop is CASSERGGLTGIVHF. For the CDR3, the DNA is TGCGCCAGCAGCGAACGAGGCGGATTGACAGGGATAGTGCATTTT.

This clone was recorded only once. The genes are TRBV28 and TRBJ2-7, with D maybe TRBD2 (5 bases). Between the trimmed V and J ends, which lost 4 bases and 10 bases, there was a span of 14 bases. Looked up from germline, CDR1 is MDHEN and CDR2 is SYDVKM. The CDR3 loop spans 12 amino acids. Here the CDR3 DNA reads TGTGCCAGCAGTTCTAGTGGAGGAGAACAGTACTTC. Translated: CASSSSGGEQYF.

In nucleotides, the CDR3 is TGTGCCAGGGGAAACACCATATATTTT. This encodes CARGNTIYF. V is TRBV6-1 and J is TRBJ1-3; D is unclear. The CDR3 extends over 9 amino acids. V was cut by 9 bases and J by 4 bases, with 1 base left in between. The germline gives CDR1 MNHNS, CDR2 SASEGT.

This clone has more than one count but fewer than ten. The gene calls are TRBV6-5 and TRBJ1-3; 10 nucleotides align to TRBD1. Germline V gene data show CDR1 as MNHEY and CDR2 as SVGAGI. CDR3 length: 15 residues. V lost 6 bases and J lost 4; bases outside the gene matches: 6. CDR3 in amino acids: CASSNGQGGGNTIYF. The CDR3 region has the DNA TGTGCCAGCAGCAACGGACAGGGGGGAGGAAACACCATATATTTT.

The chain links TRBV11-1 to TRBJ2-3, with unresolved D. CDR3 length: 14 amino acids. Trimming took 5 bases from V and 3 from J, leaving 12 bases between them. The germline V gene has CDR1 SGHAT and CDR2 FQDESV (reference sequence). The CDR3 bases are TGTGCCAGCAGCCCCGACGGAAGGACAGATACGCAGTATTTT. It translates to CASSPDGRTDTQYF. Combining the CDR3 with reference TRBV11-1 and TRBJ2-3 gives the whole variable domain EAEVAQSPRYKITEKSQAVAFWCDPISGHATLYWYRQILGQGPELLVQFQDESVVDDSQLPKDRFSAERLKGVDSTLKIQPAELGDSAMYLCASSPDGRTDTQYFGPGTRLTVL.

The rearrangement links TRBV28 to TRBJ1-2; TRBD1 is a possible D gene (5 bases). The length of the CDR3 is 15 residues. The V gene's germline CDR1 is MDHEN and CDR2 SYDVKM. V lost 2 bases and J 4 bases, leaving 14 bases between the germline ends. CDR3 in DNA: TGTGCCAGCAGTTTAGTCCAGGGATCCGTCTATGGCTACACCTTC. Encoded protein: CASSLVQGSVYGYTF.

In this sample, this clone turned up once. The chain recombines TRBV18 with TRBJ1-1; D is ambiguous. The CDR3 consists of 13 residues. Trimming pared 2 bases from V and 1 base from J, leaving 5 bases between. Looked up from germline, CDR1 is KGHSH and CDR2 is LQKENI. The CDR3 nucleotides read TGTGCCAGCTCACCATACGAGAACACTGAAGCTTTCTTT. Translating gives CASSPYENTEAFF. The entire variable domain, with the rest obtained from reference TRBV18 and TRBJ1-1, is as follows: NAGVMQNPRHLVRRRGQEARLRCSPMKGHSHVYWYRQLPEEGLKFMVYLQKENIIDESGMPKERFSAEFPKEGPSILRIQQVVRGDSAAYFCASSPYENTEAFFGQGTRLTVV.

This clone has only one observation. V gene TRBV7-9 combines with J gene TRBJ1-4, with no clear D. Germline V gene sequence: CDR1 SEHNR, CDR2 FQNEAQ (reference sequence). V shed 1 base and J shed 8 bases, with 11 bases lying between them. This CDR3 is built from 14 residues. The CDR3 nucleotides are TGTGCCAGCAGCTTAGTAAGGGTTGGGGAAAAACTGTTTTTT. Protein sequence: CASSLVRVGEKLFF.

The chain is built from TRBV5-1 and TRBJ2-7; no reliable D call. Germline V gene data show CDR1 as SGHRS and CDR2 as YFSETQ. The V gene lost 0 bases and the J gene lost 0 bases, with 7 bases spanning the gap. This CDR3 is built from 14 residues. The CDR3 region is CASSLAWSSYEQYF. CDR3 nucleotides: TGCGCCAGCAGCTTGGCATGGAGCTCCTACGAGCAGTACTTC.

The rearrangement joins TRBV27 to TRBJ2-1; a possible D gene is TRBD1 (5 bases). The CDR3 consists of 14 residues. The germline gives CDR1 MNHEY, CDR2 SMNVEV (reference sequence). Trimming took off 7 bases at V and 0 bases at J, with 10 bases between the two ends. Here the CDR3 DNA reads TGTGCCAGCAAGGGGCGTTCCTCCTACAATGAGCAGTTCTTC. It is translated as CASKGRSSYNEQFF.

This chain links TRBV6-5 with TRBJ2-1, with TRBD2 matching over 9 bases. J gave up 6 bases and V 6 bases, and 9 bases lay outside the gene matches. CDR1 and CDR2 (germline): MNHEY, SVGAGI. CDR3 length: 15 amino acids. The CDR3 region has the DNA TGTGCCAGCAGGAGGACTAGCGACTTTTTCAATGAGCAGTTCTTC. Translated: CASRRTSDFFNEQFF.

The chain uses TRBV4-1 and TRBJ2-5, with unresolved D. CDR1 is MGHRA and CDR2 is YSYEKL in the germline V gene. Between the trimmed V and J ends, which lost 0 bases and 5 bases, there was a span of 7 bases. The CDR3 has 13 residues. CDR3 sequence reads: CASSQDPRETQYF. The CDR3 DNA is TGCGCCAGCAGCCAAGATCCCAGGGAGACCCAGTACTTC.

The chain has TRBV7-6 and TRBJ2-7; D possibly corresponds to TRBD1 (5 bases). Trimming shortened V by 4 bases and J by 2 bases, and 9 bases separated the two germline ends. The V gene's germline CDR1 is SGHVS and CDR2 FNYEAQ. The CDR3 runs to 13 residues. The CDR3 loop is CASSSRATYEQYF. As DNA, the CDR3 is TGTGCCAGCAGCTCCAGGGCCACCTACGAGCAGTACTTC.

This clone was seen only once. The rearrangement joins TRBV5-1 to TRBJ2-7; tentative D call: TRBD1 (5 bases). V gave up 1 base and J gave up 0 bases, with 20 bases separating them. The germline gives CDR1 SGHRS, CDR2 YFSETQ. This CDR3 region has 18 residues. The CDR3 region has the DNA TGCGCCAGCAGCTTGTTTGCAGGGTCGACTTCCAGCTCCTACGAGCAGTACTTC. Protein product: CASSLFAGSTSSSYEQYF.

The chain uses TRBV6-6 and TRBJ1-4; maybe TRBD1 (6 bases). CDR1 and CDR2 from the germline V gene are MNHNY and SVGAGI (reference sequence). The CDR3 is made up of 15 amino acids. The V end lost 4 bases, the J end lost 7 bases, and 16 bases lay between the germline ends. The CDR3 coding sequence is TGTGCCAGCAGTTCCGCTACAGGGTTGGCTGAAAAACTGTTTTTT. Protein sequence: CASSSATGLAEKLFF.

This rearrangement joins TRBV27 to TRBJ1-2; TRBD1 aligns across 8 bases. Germline V gene data show CDR1 as MNHEY and CDR2 as SMNVEV (reference sequence). Germline trimming cut 6 bases from V and 5 bases from J; bases unmatched to any gene: 8. The CDR3 has 14 residues. CDR3 nucleotides: TGTGCCAGCAGGCGTACGACAGGGGTGTATGGCTACACCTTC. Protein sequence: CASRRTTGVYGYTF.

V usage is TRBV5-5 and J usage is TRBJ2-5, with a possible D match to TRBD1 (5 bases). The CDR3 is 13 amino acids. V was trimmed by 2 bases and J by 5 bases, leaving 10 bases between them. Germline loops: CDR1 SGHKS, CDR2 YYEKEE (reference sequence). The CDR3 DNA follows: TGTGCCAGCAGCTTTCAGGGCACGGAGACCCAGTACTTC. It is translated as CASSFQGTETQYF.

This clone has only one observation. This chain links TRBV11-2 with TRBJ2-2, with 8 nucleotides matching TRBD2. Losses at the gene ends were 3 bases for V and 4 bases for J; bases not matched to a gene: 4. This CDR3 contains 15 residues. CDR1 and CDR2 (germline): SGHAT, FQNNGV. Here the CDR3 DNA reads TGTGCCAGCAGCTTCTCTAGCGGGTTCACCGGGGAGCTGTTTTTT. Its protein product is CASSFSSGFTGELFF.

This rearrangement joins TRBV7-9 to TRBJ2-1; tentatively, D is TRBD1 or TRBD2 (5 bases each). V shed 1 base and J shed 5 bases, with 18 bases lying between them. Looked up from germline, CDR1 is SEHNR and CDR2 is FQNEAQ (reference sequence). CDR3 length: 17 amino acids. The CDR3 coding sequence is TGTGCCAGCAGCTTAGTCAGGGCCACCGGGGCCCACAATGAGCAGTTCTTC. The encoded protein is CASSLVRATGAHNEQFF.

The chain uses TRBV5-8 and TRBJ2-5; TRBD1 might be the D (6 bases). CDR3 length: 13 residues. V lost 0 bases to trimming and J lost 4 bases, with 7 bases between them. Germline lookup yields CDR1 SGHTS and CDR2 YDEGEE. The CDR3 is CASSLARGETQYF. Here the CDR3 DNA reads TGTGCCAGCAGCTTGGCCAGGGGAGAGACCCAGTACTTC.

The chain recombines TRBV10-3 with TRBJ1-2; 7 positions match TRBD1. CDR1 and CDR2 (germline): ENHRY, SYGVKD. After removal of 4 bases from V and 3 bases from J, the junction contained 5 bases not matched to a gene. This CDR3 is built from 14 residues. CDR3 coding DNA: TGTGCCATCAGTGCCTTGACAGGGCACTATGGCTACACCTTC. It encodes CAISALTGHYGYTF.

The chain combines TRBV5-1 with TRBJ2-3, with D uncertain. Germline CDR1 reads SGHRS; CDR2 reads YFSETQ. With 0 bases removed from V and 6 bases from J, the gap between germline ends came to 11 bases. This CDR3 is 14 amino acids long. The CDR3 sequence: CASSLEHPRDTQYF. The CDR3 DNA sequence: TGCGCCAGCAGCTTGGAGCATCCCCGGGATACGCAGTATTTT.

The V gene is TRBV28, the J gene TRBJ2-7; 10 bases are a match to TRBD2. CDR3 length: 13 amino acids. V trimming: 4 bases; J trimming: 6 bases; junction bases outside the gene matches: 3. Germline CDR1 MDHEN, CDR2 SYDVKM. The CDR3 sequence is CASSWLAGAEQYF. Here the CDR3 DNA reads TGTGCCAGCAGTTGGCTAGCGGGAGCCGAGCAGTACTTC.

This chain uses TRBV18 with TRBJ2-7; 7 bases are a match to TRBD2. V was clipped by 4 bases and J by 2 bases; unmatched bases: 5. Germline CDR1 reads KGHSH; CDR2 reads LQKENI. The CDR3 consists of 14 residues. CDR3 region: CASSRAGRAYEQYF. DNA of the CDR3: TGTGCCAGCTCACGGGCAGGGAGGGCCTACGAGCAGTACTTC.

V is TRBV28 and J is TRBJ1-5; D is unclear. The V gene's germline CDR1 is MDHEN and CDR2 SYDVKM. The CDR3 is 16 residues long. Trimming removed 7 bases at V and 1 base at J, with 17 bases between. In DNA form, the CDR3 reads TGTGCCAGCACAGACCCCTTGATGGGGAGCAATCAGCCCCAGCATTTT. Translation gives CASTDPLMGSNQPQHF.